Presented here are 14 T cell receptor beta chains from one specimen sequenced in a study of human T cells and chemical hapten exposure. TCRdb itself ran the RACE reads through MiXCR, one entry per CDR3 protein. This table has 40,000 or so distinct CDR3 sequences, 10% to 13% appearing once. The time point is: pre-sensitization, week 0. As for treatment: therapeutic diphenylcyclopropenone sensitization with weekly scalp DPC. The starting material was whole blood, obtained in connection with sensitization to the hapten diphenylcyclopropenone (DPC). These receptors originate from a man aged 30-40 years with alopecia areata. Some clones in this sample may be carry-over from other donors' samples.

This clonotype has at least ten counts. The chain employs TRBV25-1 and TRBJ2-2; D call uncertain. The V gene lost 11 bases and the J gene lost 1 base, with 8 bases spanning the gap. Germline V gene sequence: CDR1 MGHDK, CDR2 SYGVNS. This CDR3 is 12 amino acids long. The CDR3 sequence is CAGRKNTGELFF. CDR3 in DNA: TGTGCCGGAAGAAAGAACACCGGGGAGCTGTTTTTT.

The sample holds a few counts of this clonotype. V and J are TRBV7-6 and TRBJ2-1; D remains ambiguous. The CDR3 is 12 amino acids. In germline, CDR1 is SGHVS, CDR2 FNYEAQ. Trimming cost V 5 bases and J 7 bases, with 9 bases left between them. CDR3 loop: CASSQTRNEQFF. The CDR3 nucleotides read TGTGCCAGCAGCCAAACTCGGAATGAGCAGTTCTTC.

This clonotype was detected many times. The rearrangement uses TRBV6-2 or TRBV6-3 and TRBJ1-5; D may be TRBD1 (6 bases). The CDR3 runs 14 residues. Trimming took off 7 bases at V and 4 bases at J, with 14 bases between the two ends. Looked up from germline, CDR1 is MNHEY and CDR2 is SVGEGT. DNA for the CDR3: TGTGCCAGCACGGAAACAGGGACTAATCAGCCCCAGCATTTT. Its protein product is CASTETGTNQPQHF.

Ten or more counts support this clonotype. V usage is TRBV7-6 and J usage is TRBJ1-6; D not certain. CDR1 and CDR2 from the germline V gene are SGHVS and FNYEAQ. The CDR3 totals 14 residues. Trimming removed 2 bases at V and 0 bases at J, with 2 bases between. CDR3 region: CASSLPSYNSPLHF. CDR3 DNA sequence: TGTGCCAGCAGCTTACCCTCCTATAATTCACCCCTCCACTTT.

This clonotype was counted only a few times. The rearrangement links TRBV20-1 to TRBJ2-2, with D maybe TRBD2 (5 bases). The CDR3 runs 15 residues. V was cut by 5 bases and J by 0 bases, with 13 bases left in between. Germline V gives CDR1 DFQATT, CDR2 SNEGSKA (reference sequence). For the CDR3, the DNA is TGCAGTGCTCCTACTAGAGATGCGAACACCGGGGAGCTGTTTTTT. Translation gives CSAPTRDANTGELFF.

V gene TRBV7-9 combines with J gene TRBJ2-2; D not certain. The CDR3 spans 15 residues. Germline CDR1 SEHNR, CDR2 FQNEAQ (reference sequence). Trimming removed 1 base from V and 6 bases from J, with 12 bases in between. The CDR3 DNA sequence: TGTGCCAGCAGCTTAGGCTCGGGTCGTCCCGGGGAGCTGTTTTTT. It encodes CASSLGSGRPGELFF.

This clonotype was seen a handful of times. The V call is TRBV5-1, the J call TRBJ2-7, with D perhaps being TRBD1 or TRBD2 (5 bases each). The germline V and J ends were trimmed by 3 bases and 0 bases, with 10 bases remaining between them. From germline, CDR1 is SGHRS and CDR2 YFSETQ. The CDR3 extends over 14 amino acids. CDR3 nucleotides: TGCGCCAGCAGCTGGGGACCGAGCTCCTACGAGCAGTACTTC. Translating gives CASSWGPSSYEQYF.

This clonotype was recorded at least ten times. V and J are TRBV29-1 and TRBJ1-1; possible D gene TRBD1, 6 bases. V shed 3 bases and J shed 3 bases, with 14 bases lying between them. The CDR3 totals 14 residues. In germline, CDR1 is SQVTM, CDR2 ANQGSEA. As DNA, the CDR3 is TGCAGCGTTGAGAGCGGCCAGGGGCACACTGAAGCTTTCTTT. Its translation is CSVESGQGHTEAFF.

CDR3 residues: CASSQSMGLNSPLHF. In nucleotides, the CDR3 is TGCGCCAGCAGCCAAAGTATGGGACTGAATTCACCCCTCCACTTT. The V call is TRBV4-1, the J call TRBJ1-6; perhaps TRBD1 as D (5 bases). Between the trimmed V and J ends, which lost 2 bases and 7 bases, there was a span of 12 bases. Germline assignment: CDR1 MGHRA and CDR2 YSYEKL. The CDR3 contains 15 residues.

Only a few counts were recorded for this clonotype. The rearrangement joins TRBV6-2 or TRBV6-3 to TRBJ2-3; D is unresolved. This CDR3 has 13 amino acids. V gave up 0 bases and J gave up 5 bases, with 6 bases separating them. Germline V gene lookup returns CDR1 MNHEY and CDR2 SVGEGT. The CDR3 DNA sequence: TGTGCCAGCAGTTACTCGAAAAGAGATACGCAGTATTTT. Amino acids: CASSYSKRDTQYF.

This clonotype has a handful of counts. The chain couples TRBV9 to TRBJ2-3; D perhaps matches TRBD1 (6 bases). This CDR3 spans 14 amino acids. CDR1 and CDR2 from the germline V gene are SGDLS and YYNGEE. V was clipped by 2 bases and J by 2 bases, with 9 bases between them. CDR3 sequence (DNA): TGTGCCAGCAGCGTGGTGGGGGCCACAGATACGCAGTATTTT. Translated: CASSVVGATDTQYF.

The table lists this clonotype with many counts. The chain combines TRBV29-1 with TRBJ2-5, with a weak D call TRBD2 (6 bases). Trimming pared 3 bases from V and 6 bases from J, leaving 11 bases between. This CDR3 is built from 12 residues. CDR1 is SQVTM, CDR2 ANQGSEA, per germline. As DNA, the CDR3 is TGCAGCGTTGATCGTGGAGGGAAGACCCAGTACTTC. It is translated as CSVDRGGKTQYF.

Many counts were recorded for this clonotype. The chain's CDR3 is CSAQLAGQTYEQYV. The CDR3 nucleotides read TGCAGTGCTCAGCTAGCGGGGCAAACCTACGAGCAGTACGTC. This sequence joins TRBV20-1 and TRBJ2-7; 9 bases agree with TRBD2. Germline CDR1 and CDR2: DFQATT and SNEGSKA (reference sequence). The V and J ends lost 5 bases and 2 bases, in that order; junction bases with no gene match: 7. The CDR3 has 14 amino acids.

This clonotype was seen ten or more times. The rearrangement links TRBV20-1 to TRBJ2-1; 12 nucleotides agree with TRBD2. V lost 0 bases and J lost 6; bases outside the gene matches: 3. From germline, CDR1 is DFQATT and CDR2 SNEGSKA (reference sequence). This CDR3 spans 15 amino acids. CDR3 region: CSARDPGLAGNEQFF. CDR3 nucleotide sequence: TGCAGTGCTAGAGATCCGGGACTAGCGGGCAATGAGCAGTTCTTC.